Shown below are 10 T cell receptor beta chains from a single sample sequenced in a study of tissue T cells after allogeneic stem cell transplantation. Sequencing used immunoSEQ multiplex PCR; TCRdb keeps in-frame clones, though not all of them. The repertoire holds 9,000 to 10,000 clones, with approximately 57% as singletons. This specimen consisted of tissue from the jejunum, obtained at autopsy. These receptors were collected from a woman aged 18 to 55 with breast cancer.

The chain is built from TRBV7-2 and TRBJ1-2; D remains unclear. Germline assignment: CDR1 SGHTA and CDR2 FQGNSA. CDR3 length: 13 amino acids. Trimming stripped 1 base from V and 2 bases from J, with 5 bases between. This CDR3 reads CASSLEQNYGYTF. In DNA form, the CDR3 reads TGTGCCAGCAGCTTAGAACAGAACTATGGCTACACCTTC.

CDR3 sequence: CASSPRDPYVSEQYF. In nucleotides, the CDR3 is TGTGCCAGCAGCCCGAGGGACCCTTATGTTTCCGAGCAGTACTTC. This sequence joins TRBV5-4 and TRBJ2-7; D assignment may be TRBD1 or TRBD2 (5 bases each). The CDR3 is made up of 15 amino acids. Trimming left V 4 bases short and J 6 bases short, with 20 bases between. Germline CDR1 reads SGHNT; CDR2 reads YYREEE (reference sequence).

The chain carries TRBV5-4 and TRBJ2-5; perhaps TRBD1 as D (6 bases). Trimming took 6 bases from V and 5 from J, leaving 23 bases between them. Per germline, CDR1 SGHNT and CDR2 YYREEE (reference sequence). CDR3 length: 16 amino acids. The CDR3 is CASTLMMTGLEETQYF. Here the CDR3 DNA reads TGTGCCAGCACCCTCATGATGACAGGCTTGGAGGAGACCCAGTACTTC.

This sequence joins TRBV5-4 and TRBJ2-6; D is possibly TRBD1 or TRBD2 (5 bases each). CDR3 length: 15 residues. Trimming left V 4 bases short and J 2 bases short, with 10 bases between. CDR1 is SGHNT and CDR2 is YYREEE in the germline V gene (reference sequence). CDR3 DNA: TGTGCCAGCAGCGGGCAGGGACCTGGGGCCAACGTCCTGACTTTC. Amino acid sequence: CASSGQGPGANVLTF.

The rearrangement uses TRBV28 and TRBJ2-4; D gene ambiguous. Germline values: CDR1 MDHEN, CDR2 SYDVKM. The CDR3 extends over 12 amino acids. The V gene lost 6 bases and the J gene lost 10 bases, with 13 bases spanning the gap. CDR3 sequence reads: CASSLLQGIQYF. In DNA form, the CDR3 reads TGTGCCAGCAGCCTCCTCCAAGGGATTCAGTACTTC.

The rearrangement links TRBV7-3 to TRBJ2-5, with D possibly being TRBD2 (7 bases). From germline, CDR1 is SGHTA and CDR2 FQGTGA. V lost 0 bases to trimming and J lost 5 bases, with 16 bases between them. The CDR3 contains 16 residues. The CDR3 sequence: CASSLTPQGRGETQYF. DNA for the CDR3: TGTGCCAGCAGCTTAACCCCTCAGGGGCGGGGGGAGACCCAGTACTTC.

The gene calls are TRBV19 and TRBJ2-7, with D uncertain. V was cut by 3 bases and J by 3 bases, with 9 bases left in between. This CDR3 is built from 13 residues. CDR1 is LNHDA, CDR2 SQIVND, per germline (reference sequence). The CDR3 nucleotides are TGTGCCAGTAGTATCTACGGGTTCTACGAGCAGTACTTC. Translation: CASSIYGFYEQYF. Combining the CDR3 with reference TRBV19 and TRBJ2-7 gives the whole variable domain DGGITQSPKYLFRKEGQNVTLSCEQNLNHDAMYWYRQDPGQGLRLIYYSQIVNDFQKGDIAEGYSVSREKKESFPLTVTSAQKNPTAFYLCASSIYGFYEQYFGPGTRLTVT.

The chain uses TRBV30 and TRBJ2-3; D possibly corresponds to TRBD2 (5 bases). Germline V gene data show CDR1 as GTSNPN and CDR2 as SVGIG (reference sequence). Trimming took 3 bases from V and 2 from J, leaving 9 bases between them. This CDR3 spans 13 amino acids. CDR3 DNA sequence: TGTGCCTGGAGCACGGGAACCACAGATACGCAGTATTTT. Protein sequence: CAWSTGTTDTQYF.

The rearrangement joins TRBV4-2 to TRBJ1-2, with 10 bases aligning to TRBD1. Germline V gene data show CDR1 as LGHNA and CDR2 as YNFKEQ. The CDR3 is 17 amino acids. Losses at the gene ends were 3 bases for V and 2 bases for J; bases not matched to a gene: 9. The CDR3 sequence is CASSQMRGTGENYGYTF. The CDR3 DNA sequence: TGTGCCAGCAGCCAGATGAGGGGGACAGGGGAGAACTATGGCTACACCTTC.

The V and J genes are TRBV4-3 and TRBJ2-5, with 7 bases that match TRBD1. Trimming removed 3 bases from V and 3 bases from J; junction bases left unmatched: 4. This CDR3 spans 14 amino acids. In germline, CDR1 is LGHNA, CDR2 YSLEER. The CDR3 loop is CASSQGTDKETQYF. For the CDR3, the DNA is TGCGCCAGCAGCCAGGGGACAGACAAAGAGACCCAGTACTTC.